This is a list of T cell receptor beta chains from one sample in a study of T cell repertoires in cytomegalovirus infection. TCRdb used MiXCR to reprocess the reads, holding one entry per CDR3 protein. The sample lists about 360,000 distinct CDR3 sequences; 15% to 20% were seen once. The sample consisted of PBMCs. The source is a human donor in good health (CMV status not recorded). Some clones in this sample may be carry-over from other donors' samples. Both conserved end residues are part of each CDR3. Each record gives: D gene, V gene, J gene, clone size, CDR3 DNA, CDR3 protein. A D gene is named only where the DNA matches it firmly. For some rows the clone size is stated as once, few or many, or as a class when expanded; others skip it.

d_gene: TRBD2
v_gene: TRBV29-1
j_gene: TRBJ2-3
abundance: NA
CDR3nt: TGCAGCGTTGAATTGCCGGGGGGAAGAAGTTTGGATACGCAGTATTTT
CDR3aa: CSVELPGGRSLDTQYF

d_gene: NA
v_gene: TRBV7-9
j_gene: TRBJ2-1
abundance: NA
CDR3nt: TGTGCCACCCCGGGGCGGAACTACAATGAGCAGTTCTTC
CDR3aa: CATPGRNYNEQFF

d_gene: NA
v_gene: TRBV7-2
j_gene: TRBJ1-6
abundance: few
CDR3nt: TGTGCCAGCAGCGTAGACTATTCACCCCTCCACTTT
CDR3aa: CASSVDYSPLHF

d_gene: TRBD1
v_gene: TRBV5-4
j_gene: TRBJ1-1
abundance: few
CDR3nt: TGTGCCAGCAGCATTCGACAGGGGCCCGACACTGAAGCTTTCTTT
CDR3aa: CASSIRQGPDTEAFF

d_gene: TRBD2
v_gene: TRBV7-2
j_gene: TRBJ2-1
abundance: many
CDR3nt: TGTGCCAGCAGCTTAGTTGGGTGGGCTAGCGGGAGAAGTGAGCAGTTCTTC
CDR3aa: CASSLVGWASGRSEQFF

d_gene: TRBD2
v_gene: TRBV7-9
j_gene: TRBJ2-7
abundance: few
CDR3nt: TGTGCCAGCAGCTTAAGGAGCGGGGGGTCCTGGGAGCAGTACTTC
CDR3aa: CASSLRSGGSWEQYF

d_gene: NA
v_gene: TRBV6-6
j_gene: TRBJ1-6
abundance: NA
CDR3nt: TGTGCCAGCAGTTACCTCGGGACCGAGAATTCACCCCTCCACTTT
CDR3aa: CASSYLGTENSPLHF

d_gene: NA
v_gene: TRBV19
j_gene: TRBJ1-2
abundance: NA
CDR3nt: TGTGCCAGTAGTCGGGTGGACTATGGCTACACCTTC
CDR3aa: CASSRVDYGYTF

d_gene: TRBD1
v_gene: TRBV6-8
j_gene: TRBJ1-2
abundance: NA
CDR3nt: TGTGCCAGCAGTCCGACAGGGTCGGGGCGGATTGGCTACACCTTC
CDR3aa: CASSPTGSGRIGYTF

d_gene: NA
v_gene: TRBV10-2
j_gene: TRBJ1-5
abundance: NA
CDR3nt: TGCGCCAGCAGTCCACGGGACGCGAGGAATCAGCCCCAGCATTTT
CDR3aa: CASSPRDARNQPQHF

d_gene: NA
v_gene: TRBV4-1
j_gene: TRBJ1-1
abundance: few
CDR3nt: TGCGCCAGCAGCCAAGTCGGGAGGGTGAACACTGAAGCTTTCTTT
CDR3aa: CASSQVGRVNTEAFF

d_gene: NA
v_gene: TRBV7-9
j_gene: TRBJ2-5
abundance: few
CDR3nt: TGTGCCAGCAGGACAGGATCCCTCCAAGAGACCCAGTACTTC
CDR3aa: CASRTGSLQETQYF

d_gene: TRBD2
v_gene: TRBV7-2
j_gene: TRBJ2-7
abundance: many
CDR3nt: TGTGCCAGTAGCGGGAACTCCTACGAGCAGTACTTC
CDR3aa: CASSGNSYEQYF

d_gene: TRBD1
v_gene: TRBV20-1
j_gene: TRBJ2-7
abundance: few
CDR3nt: TGCAGTGCTAGAGCGGATACAGGGGTTTCCGAGCAGTACTTC
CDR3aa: CSARADTGVSEQYF